A selection of T cell receptor beta chains follows, all from one sample in a study of CD8 T cells in ankylosing spondylitis. Each CDR3 protein is one row after TCRdb ran MiXCR on the 5' RACE reads. The profile shows roughly 700,000 distinct CDR3 sequences, about 20% of them singletons. The specimen was blood, either unsorted or a sorted T cell fraction (not recorded which). The receptors stem from a male donor with ankylosing spondylitis. Both conserved end residues are part of each CDR3. The D gene is left open where the match is weak. A row's size may be missing; if present it is once, few, many or a size class.

V gene,D gene,clone size,J gene,CDR3 length,CDR3 protein,CDR3 DNA
TRBV12-3/TRBV12-4,-,few,TRBJ2-1,15,CASTPSHSSYNEQFF,TGTGCCAGCACCCCTAGCCATAGCTCCTACAATGAGCAGTTCTTC
TRBV11-2,-,few,TRBJ2-7,14,CASSLNVRTYEQYF,TGTGCCAGCAGCTTAAACGTCAGAACCTACGAGCAGTACTTC
TRBV14,-,-,TRBJ2-7,13,CASNIRQGYEQYF,TGTGCCAGCAACATCCGTCAGGGCTACGAGCAGTACTTC
TRBV11-2,TRBD2,-,TRBJ2-1,19,CASSLGGTSGFSSYNEQFF,TGTGCCAGCAGCTTAGGGGGGACTAGCGGGTTCAGCTCCTACAATGAGCAGTTCTTC
TRBV5-1,-,many,TRBJ1-1,14,CASSLGFRDPSAFF,TGCGCCAGCAGCTTGGGGTTCCGGGACCCGAGTGCTTTCTTT
TRBV30,-,-,TRBJ1-5,13,CAWGWGGGQPQHF,TGTGCCTGGGGATGGGGTGGGGGTCAGCCCCAGCATTTT
TRBV7-9,TRBD1,few,TRBJ2-7,15,CASSLGDRWWNEQYF,TGTGCCAGCAGCCTTGGGGACAGATGGTGGAACGAGCAGTACTTC
TRBV4-1,TRBD2,-,TRBJ2-1,20,CASSQVKGRGRGGPYNEQFF,TGCGCCAGCAGCCAAGTAAAAGGTAGAGGGCGGGGGGGGCCCTACAATGAGCAGTTCTTC
TRBV4-1,TRBD1,few,TRBJ1-2,18,CASSHLPGQGAELYGYTF,TGCGCCAGCAGCCACCTCCCGGGACAGGGGGCTGAACTCTATGGCTACACCTTC
TRBV5-1,-,few,TRBJ1-1,14,CASSPPEGNTEAFF,TGCGCCAGCAGCCCGCCGGAGGGAAACACTGAAGCTTTCTTT
TRBV20-1,TRBD2,-,TRBJ2-3,14,CSAKPAGGRDTQYF,TGCAGTGCCAAACCAGCGGGAGGGCGGGATACGCAGTATTTT
TRBV30,TRBD1,-,TRBJ2-7,13,CASALGQGWEQYF,TGTGCCTCCGCCTTAGGACAGGGATGGGAGCAGTACTTC
TRBV11-3,-,-,TRBJ1-1,16,CASSGQSRMGNTEAFF,TGTGCCAGCAGCGGACAGTCTAGAATGGGGAACACTGAAGCTTTCTTT
TRBV11-2,TRBD1,many,TRBJ2-7,13,CASSYRGPYEQYF,TGTGCCAGCAGTTACAGGGGACCCTACGAGCAGTACTTC
TRBV4-1,-,-,TRBJ2-1,15,CASSQAGFPNNEQFF,TGCGCCAGCAGCCAAGCCGGATTCCCCAACAATGAGCAGTTCTTC
TRBV6-1,-,few,TRBJ1-5,15,CASILSGGRNQPQHF,TGTGCCAGCATCCTAAGCGGGGGGAGGAATCAGCCCCAGCATTTT